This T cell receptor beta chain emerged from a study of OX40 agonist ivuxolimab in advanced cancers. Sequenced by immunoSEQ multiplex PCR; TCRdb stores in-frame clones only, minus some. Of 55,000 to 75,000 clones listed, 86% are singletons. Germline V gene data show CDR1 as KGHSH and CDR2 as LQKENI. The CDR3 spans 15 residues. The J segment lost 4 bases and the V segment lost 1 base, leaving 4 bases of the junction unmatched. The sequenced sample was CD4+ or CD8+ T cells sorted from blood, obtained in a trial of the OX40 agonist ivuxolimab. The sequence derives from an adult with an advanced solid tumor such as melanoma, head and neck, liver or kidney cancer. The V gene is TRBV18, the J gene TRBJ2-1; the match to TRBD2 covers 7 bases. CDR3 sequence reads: CASSPRAGEYNEQFF. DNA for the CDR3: TGTGCCAGCTCACCACGGGCGGGAGAGTACAATGAGCAGTTCTTC. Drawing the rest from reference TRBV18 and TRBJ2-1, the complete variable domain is NAGVMQNPRHLVRRRGQEARLRCSPMKGHSHVYWYRQLPEEGLKFMVYLQKENIIDESGMPKERFSAEFPKEGPSILRIQQVVRGDSAAYFCASSPRAGEYNEQFFGPGTRLTVL.